This T cell receptor beta chain was sequenced during a study of T cells in Graves' hyperthyroidism and ophthalmopathy. Overall study findings and caveats: Most thyroid clonotypes expanded above 0.001 were also detected in blood. Model output signaled ophthalmopathy a median 6.5 months ahead of onset.

The CDR3 consists of 17 residues. In germline, CDR1 is LGHDT, CDR2 YNNKEL (reference sequence). The V segment lost 1 base and the J segment 4 bases; nucleotides outside the gene matches: 7. There were TCR beta CDR3 regions amplified from RNA transcripts. The primer set for the first-round RT-PCR of the TCR CDR3 was HTBI. TCRdb independently ran MiXCR on the multiplex PCR reads; one entry per CDR3 protein. This sample has more than 600,000 distinct CDR3 sequences, with roughly 15% found just once. This clonotype has ten or more counts. Its antigen is currently unknown. The clonotype comes from a man aged 18 to 35 with Graves' hyperthyroidism. V usage is TRBV3-1 and J usage is TRBJ2-1, with 10 positions matching TRBD2. The sequencing input was blood. This CDR3 is CASSQALAGVGYNEQFF. The CDR3 nucleotides read TGTGCCAGCAGCCAAGCTCTAGCGGGAGTGGGGTACAATGAGCAGTTCTTC.